A single sample is the source of the 28 T cell receptor beta chains below, sequenced in a study of T-cell memory formation after mild COVID-19 (dated by TCRdb to 2020 to 2022). The library relied on 5' RACE. Data came from an Illumina NovaSeq 6000. TCRdb reprocessed the public reads (quality trimming at Q25 with fastp, clone calling with MiXCR) and kept in-frame beta chains. Under each unique CDR3 protein, matching rows form one entry showing the most common genes and DNA. Present in this sample are 140,000 to 150,000 distinct CDR3 sequences, almost 25% of which were seen just once. The ten largest clones represent approximately 25% of the sample. Sequenced input: PBMCs or a T cell subset sorted from them (not recorded which). All receptors derive from an adult woman who had mild COVID-19 (a few samples of this study predate the infection). The sample titles of this study are shuffled in the database, so cell type and time point are left out; the donor was told from shared clones.

This clonotype has a handful of counts. CDR3 bases: TGTGCCAGCAGTGAGTGGCAGGGCCCTGGAAACACCATATATTTT. This translates into CASSEWQGPGNTIYF. The chain carries TRBV6-1 and TRBJ1-3; tentative D call: TRBD1 (5 bases). CDR3 length: 15 residues. Germline CDR1 reads MNHNS; CDR2 reads SASEGT. V was trimmed by 3 bases and J by 2 bases, leaving 11 bases between them.

The chain couples TRBV4-1 to TRBJ2-1; no reliable D call. Germline loops: CDR1 MGHRA, CDR2 YSYEKL. The CDR3 totals 15 residues. Trimming removed 0 bases at V and 10 bases at J, with 16 bases between. The CDR3 reads CASSQEAPSTLEQFF. CDR3 in DNA: TGCGCCAGCAGCCAAGAAGCCCCCTCGACGTTAGAGCAGTTCTTC.

This clonotype occurred many times. This sequence joins TRBV5-1 and TRBJ2-7, with TRBD1 matching over 10 bases. This CDR3 spans 13 amino acids. After removal of 4 bases from V and 5 bases from J, the junction contained 3 bases not matched to a gene. Germline CDR1 and CDR2: SGHRS and YFSETQ. This chain's CDR3 is CASSMTGGHEQYF. The CDR3 region has the DNA TGCGCCAGCAGCATGACAGGGGGCCACGAGCAGTACTTC.

This chain connects TRBV12-3 or TRBV12-4 to TRBJ2-3; D is possibly TRBD1 or TRBD2 (6 bases each). The ends were cut back, 1 base at V and 2 bases at J, with 19 bases in the middle. CDR3 length: 18 amino acids. For the CDR3, the DNA is TGTGCCAGCAGTTTAGGCCCACGGGAGAGGGGGGACACAGATACGCAGTATTTT. This encodes CASSLGPRERGDTDTQYF.

The genes are TRBV5-1 and TRBJ2-5; 7 bases line up with TRBD2. This CDR3 spans 17 amino acids. CDR1 and CDR2 (germline): SGHRS, YFSETQ. The junction had 9 bases not matched to a gene; V was cut back by 0 bases and J by 1 base. The CDR3 protein is CASSLARVTSVQETQYF. CDR3 in DNA: TGCGCCAGCAGCTTGGCCCGGGTAACTAGCGTCCAAGAGACCCAGTACTTC.

This clonotype turned up a few times. In nucleotides, the CDR3 is TGTGCCAGCAGCCCTATATTGGGACAGGGATCAGATACGCAGTATTTT. Its protein product is CASSPILGQGSDTQYF. This chain joins TRBV12-3 or TRBV12-4 and TRBJ2-3, with 9 bases matching TRBD1. V was pared by 6 bases and J by 4 bases, with 11 bases of the junction left unmatched. The CDR3 has 16 residues.

This clonotype was counted between two and nine times. This rearrangement joins TRBV24-1 to TRBJ2-1; the match to TRBD2 covers 7 bases. The CDR3 has 16 residues. Losses at the gene ends were 6 bases for V and 0 bases for J; bases not matched to a gene: 7. Germline V lookup: CDR1 KGHDR, CDR2 SFDVKD. CDR3 in amino acids: CATSQAGESSYNEQFF. The CDR3 coding sequence is TGTGCCACCAGTCAGGCGGGGGAGTCCTCCTACAATGAGCAGTTCTTC.

This clonotype has only a few counts. The chain is built from TRBV21-1 and TRBJ1-5; the D call TRBD1 from the table was never checked on the DNA. TRBV21-1 is a recognized pseudogene. CDR3 length: 14 amino acids. DNA for the CDR3: TGTGCCAGAAACAGGGACTATAGCAATCAGCCCCAGCATTTT. It encodes CARNRDYSNQPQHF.

The chain employs TRBV5-6 and TRBJ2-1, with D perhaps TRBD1 or TRBD2 (5 bases each). Germline V gene sequence: CDR1 SGHDT, CDR2 YYEEEE. The CDR3 is made up of 11 amino acids. V lost 5 bases and J 6 bases, leaving 6 bases between the germline ends. The CDR3 here is CASRRGNEQFF. The CDR3 region has the DNA TGTGCCAGCAGGAGGGGCAATGAGCAGTTCTTC.

This clonotype was seen a few times. The chain uses TRBV28 and TRBJ2-7; no definite D call. The CDR3 length is 12 residues. V lost 4 bases to trimming and J lost 2 bases, with 6 bases between them. CDR1 is MDHEN and CDR2 is SYDVKM in the germline V gene. Written as DNA, the CDR3 is TGTGCCAGCAGTTACGGTCCCTACGAGCAGTACTTC. Translation gives CASSYGPYEQYF.

The gene calls are TRBV11-3 and TRBJ2-3; the D gene is possibly TRBD1 (6 bases). V lost 5 bases to trimming and J lost 8 bases, with 17 bases between them. The V gene's germline CDR1 is SGHNT and CDR2 YENEEA. The CDR3 has 14 residues. CDR3 sequence reads: CASSEPWDMGTQYF. DNA for the CDR3: TGTGCCAGCAGCGAACCCTGGGACATGGGTACGCAGTATTTT.

There are a few counts of this clonotype. The genes are TRBV11-2 and TRBJ1-1, with D possibly TRBD1 on 5 matching bases. The CDR3 runs 13 residues. The germline CDR1 and CDR2 sequences are SGHAT and FQNNGV. V dropped 11 bases and J dropped 5 bases, with 18 bases sitting between them. The CDR3 region is CAVPIRETTEAFF. Here the CDR3 DNA reads TGTGCCGTACCGATCAGGGAAACTACTGAAGCTTTCTTT.

The rearrangement links TRBV21-1 to TRBJ2-4; TRBD2, the table's D call, was not compared with the DNA. TRBV21-1 is a listed pseudogene. This CDR3 comprises 17 residues. The CDR3 here is CASNYPTGGKAKNIQYF. CDR3 nucleotide sequence: TGTGCCAGCAACTATCCAACTGGAGGAAAAGCCAAAAACATTCAGTACTTC.

The chain is built from TRBV7-9 and TRBJ2-7, with D perhaps matching TRBD1 or TRBD2 (5 bases each). The V gene lost 2 bases and the J gene lost 6 bases, with 11 bases spanning the gap. The CDR3 consists of 13 residues. CDR1 and CDR2 from the germline V gene are SEHNR and FQNEAQ (reference sequence). The CDR3 protein is CASSLWDGSEQYF. CDR3 nucleotide sequence: TGTGCCAGCAGCTTATGGGACGGCAGCGAGCAGTACTTC.

This clonotype appeared a few times. The chain employs TRBV7-6 and TRBJ2-7; 8 bases agree with TRBD1. Germline CDR1 is SGHVS and CDR2 is FNYEAQ. With 5 bases clipped from V and 4 bases from J, the junction kept 16 bases outside the gene matches. The CDR3 loop spans 17 amino acids. CDR3 DNA sequence: TGTGCCAGCAGCCCGAGAGCAACCGGACAGGGACTGTACGAGCAGTACTTC. This translates into CASSPRATGQGLYEQYF.

This clonotype has only a few counts. The V call is TRBV5-5, the J call TRBJ2-7; TRBD2 matches at 13 bases. The junction had 5 bases not matched to a gene; V was cut back by 3 bases and J by 5 bases. The CDR3 has 15 residues. Germline values: CDR1 SGHKS, CDR2 YYEKEE (reference sequence). Here the CDR3 reads CASSSGTSGMNEQYF. The CDR3 DNA follows: TGTGCCAGCAGCTCCGGGACTAGCGGGATGAACGAGCAGTACTTC.

The chain links TRBV6-6 to TRBJ2-3; D perhaps matches TRBD2 (6 bases). Germline V gene data show CDR1 as MNHNY and CDR2 as SVGAGI (reference sequence). Between the trimmed V and J ends, which lost 1 base and 5 bases, there was a span of 7 bases. The CDR3 totals 13 residues. DNA of the CDR3: TGTGCCAGCAGTTACTGGGGAGGAGATACGCAGTATTTT. It codes for CASSYWGGDTQYF.

This clonotype was detected a few times. This chain connects TRBV12-5 to TRBJ1-3; no definite D call. CDR3 length equals 15 residues. The V end was cut by 0 bases, the J end by 4 bases, with 10 bases between. The germline gives CDR1 LGHNT, CDR2 FRNRAP. The CDR3 is CASGLVLASGNTIYF. For the CDR3, the DNA is TGTGCTAGTGGTTTGGTTCTGGCATCCGGAAACACCATATATTTT.

This clonotype was seen a handful of times. The CDR3 is CASSLSDGQGLPANYGYTF. CDR3 sequence (DNA): TGTGCCAGCAGCTTGAGTGATGGGCAGGGGCTTCCAGCTAACTATGGCTACACCTTC. This chain uses TRBV7-8 with TRBJ1-2; a weak D match, TRBD1 (6 bases). The germline V gene encodes CDR1 SGHVS and CDR2 FQNEAQ. CDR3 size: 19 residues. V was cut by 3 bases and J by 0 bases, with 23 bases left in between.

This rearrangement joins TRBV2 to TRBJ1-5, with D uncertain. The V end lost 3 bases, the J end lost 4 bases, and 7 bases lay between the germline ends. Germline CDR1 and CDR2: SNHLY and FYNNEI. The CDR3 runs to 13 residues. In DNA, the CDR3 is TGTGCCAGCAGTGATAGGTTTAATCAGCCCCAGCATTTT. This translates into CASSDRFNQPQHF.

This chain uses TRBV7-2 with TRBJ1-1; D is unresolved. Germline V gene sequence: CDR1 SGHTA, CDR2 FQGNSA. The CDR3 extends over 14 amino acids. The V gene lost 0 bases and the J gene lost 0 bases, with 5 bases spanning the gap. The CDR3 region has the DNA TGTGCCAGCAGCTTAGCTCCCATGAACACTGAAGCTTTCTTT. Protein: CASSLAPMNTEAFF.

This sequence joins TRBV7-8 and TRBJ2-1; 12 bases agree with TRBD2. Germline loops: CDR1 SGHVS, CDR2 FQNEAQ. V trimming: 5 bases; J trimming: 5 bases; junction bases outside the gene matches: 7. The CDR3 is 16 amino acids. The CDR3 loop is CASSDTRTSGDNEQFF. CDR3 nucleotides: TGTGCCAGCAGCGATACTCGGACTAGCGGGGACAATGAGCAGTTCTTC.

The CDR3 region has the DNA TGCGCCAGCAGCCGCGCTAGCGGGGACAAGCCGAGCACAGATACGCAGTATTTT. It is translated as CASSRASGDKPSTDTQYF. The rearrangement joins TRBV5-1 to TRBJ2-3; 9 bases line up with TRBD2. The germline gives CDR1 SGHRS, CDR2 YFSETQ. The CDR3 extends over 18 amino acids. The V gene end was trimmed by 4 bases and the J gene end by 0 bases; junction bases not matched to a gene: 12. Based on the CDR3 plus reference TRBV5-1 and TRBJ2-3, the full variable domain is KAGVTQTPRYLIKTRGQQVTLSCSPISGHRSVSWYQQTPGQGLQFLFEYFSETQRNKGNFPGRFSGRQFSNSRSEMNVSTLELGDSALYLCASSRASGDKPSTDTQYFGPGTRLTVL.

A few counts support this clonotype. The V and J genes are TRBV6-2 or TRBV6-3 and TRBJ2-6; perhaps TRBD2 as D (5 bases). V shed 0 bases and J shed 3 bases, with 6 bases lying between them. CDR3 size: 15 residues. Germline V CDR1 and CDR2: MNHEY, SVGEGT. The CDR3 sequence: CASSYSRDGANVLTF. In DNA, the CDR3 is TGTGCCAGCAGTTACTCGAGGGATGGGGCCAACGTCCTGACTTTC.

The sample holds a few counts of this clonotype. This sequence joins TRBV7-8 and TRBJ1-5; TRBD1 is a possible D gene (5 bases). The CDR3 contains 15 residues. Trimming removed 6 bases from V and 7 bases from J, with 19 bases in between. Germline values: CDR1 SGHVS, CDR2 FQNEAQ. CDR3 coding DNA: TGTGCCAGCAGTAATGCAGGGTATTCGCGGCAGCCCCAGCATTTT. It is translated as CASSNAGYSRQPQHF.

The chain carries TRBV14 and TRBJ2-7; D is ambiguous. Germline CDR1 reads SGHDN; CDR2 reads FVKESK. Between the trimmed V and J ends, which lost 1 base and 3 bases, there was a span of 7 bases. The CDR3 has 13 residues. CDR3 nucleotide sequence: TGTGCCAGCAGCCAAGCCGCTGTCTACGAGCAGTACTTC. Protein product: CASSQAAVYEQYF.

A few counts support this clonotype. This chain connects TRBV7-3 to TRBJ2-5; 10 positions match TRBD2. The V and J ends lost 5 bases and 2 bases, in that order; junction bases with no gene match: 5. The CDR3 covers 15 residues. Germline CDR1 is SGHTA and CDR2 is FQGTGA. The CDR3 DNA sequence: TGTGCCAGCAGCGCATTAGCGGGGGGACAAGAGACCCAGTACTTC. Its translation is CASSALAGGQETQYF.

This clonotype was counted between two and nine times. The J gene is TRBJ2-7, the V gene TRBV7-9; D is possibly TRBD1 (5 bases). Germline CDR1 SEHNR, CDR2 FQNEAQ (reference sequence). Trimming removed 1 base at V and 3 bases at J, with 13 bases between. CDR3 length equals 15 residues. CDR3 bases: TGTGCCAGCAGCTTAGGTGTAGGGGCTTTCTACGAGCAGTACTTC. This encodes CASSLGVGAFYEQYF.